This T cell receptor (beta chain) was sequenced for a study of T cells in Graves' hyperthyroidism and ophthalmopathy. RNA transcripts provided the source from which TCR beta CDR3 regions were amplified. HTBI primers were used for first-round RT-PCR of the TCR CDR3. TCRdb analysed the multiplex PCR reads with MiXCR anew, one entry per CDR3 protein. The sample records about 720,000 distinct CDR3 sequences, roughly a sixth being singletons. V was shortened by 1 base and J by 5 bases, with 6 bases between the two germline ends. The CDR3 covers 12 residues. J is TRBJ2-7 and V is TRBV12-3 or TRBV12-4; D remains unclear. What was sequenced was blood. The source is a woman in her forties or fifties with Graves' hyperthyroidism that later progressed to Graves' ophthalmopathy. The CDR3 DNA reads as TGTGCCAGCAGTTTAGGCTTACACGAGCAGTACTTC. Residues: CASSLGLHEQYF.